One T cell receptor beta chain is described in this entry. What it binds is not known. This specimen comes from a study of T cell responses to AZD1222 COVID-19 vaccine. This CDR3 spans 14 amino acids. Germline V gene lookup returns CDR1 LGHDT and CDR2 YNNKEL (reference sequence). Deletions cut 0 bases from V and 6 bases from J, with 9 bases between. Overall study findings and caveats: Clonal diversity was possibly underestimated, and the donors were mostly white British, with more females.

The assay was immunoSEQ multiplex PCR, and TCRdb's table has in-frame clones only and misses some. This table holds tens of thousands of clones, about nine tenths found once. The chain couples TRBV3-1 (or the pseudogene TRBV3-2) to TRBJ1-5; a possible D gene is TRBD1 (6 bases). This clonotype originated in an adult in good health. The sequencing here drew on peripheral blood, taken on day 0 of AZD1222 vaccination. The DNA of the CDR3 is TGTGCCAGCAGCCAAGACAGGGGAGGTCAGCCCCAGCATTTT. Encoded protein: CASSQDRGGQPQHF.